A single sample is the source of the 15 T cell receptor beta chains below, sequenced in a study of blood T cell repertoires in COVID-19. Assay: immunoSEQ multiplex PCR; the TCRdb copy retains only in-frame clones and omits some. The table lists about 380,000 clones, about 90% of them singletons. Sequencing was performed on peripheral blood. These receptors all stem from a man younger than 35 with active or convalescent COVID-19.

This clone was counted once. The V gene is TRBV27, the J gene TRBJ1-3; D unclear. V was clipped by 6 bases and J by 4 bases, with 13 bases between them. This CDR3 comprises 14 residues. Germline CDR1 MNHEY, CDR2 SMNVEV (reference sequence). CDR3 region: CASRPREGGNTIYF. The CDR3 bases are TGTGCCAGCAGACCCCGGGAAGGCGGAAACACCATATATTTT.

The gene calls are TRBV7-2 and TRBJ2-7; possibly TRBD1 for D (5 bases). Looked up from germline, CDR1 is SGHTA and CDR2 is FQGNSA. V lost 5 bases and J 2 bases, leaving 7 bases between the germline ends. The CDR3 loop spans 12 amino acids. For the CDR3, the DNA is TGTGCCAGCAGCCGACAGACCTACGAGCAGTACTTC. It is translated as CASSRQTYEQYF.

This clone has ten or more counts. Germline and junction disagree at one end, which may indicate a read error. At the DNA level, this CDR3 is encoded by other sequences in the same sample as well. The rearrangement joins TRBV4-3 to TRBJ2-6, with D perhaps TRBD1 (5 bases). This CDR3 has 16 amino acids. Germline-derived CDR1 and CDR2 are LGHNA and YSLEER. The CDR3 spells CASSQDQGSGANVLTF. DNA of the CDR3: TGCGCCAGCAGCCAAGATCAAGGAAGTGGGGCCAACGTGCTGACTTTC.

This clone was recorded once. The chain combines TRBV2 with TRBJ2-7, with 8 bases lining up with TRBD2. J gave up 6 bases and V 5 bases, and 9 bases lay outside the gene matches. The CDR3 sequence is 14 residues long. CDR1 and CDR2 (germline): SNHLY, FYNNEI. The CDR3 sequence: CASSTSGSVSEQYF. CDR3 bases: TGTGCCAGCAGTACCAGCGGGAGTGTCTCCGAGCAGTACTTC. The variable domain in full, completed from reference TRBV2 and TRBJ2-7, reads EPEVTQTPSHQVTQMGQEVILRCVPISNHLYFYWYRQILGQKVEFLVSFYNNEISEKSEIFDDQFSVERPDGSNFTLKIRSTKLEDSAMYFCASSTSGSVSEQYFGPGTRLTVT.

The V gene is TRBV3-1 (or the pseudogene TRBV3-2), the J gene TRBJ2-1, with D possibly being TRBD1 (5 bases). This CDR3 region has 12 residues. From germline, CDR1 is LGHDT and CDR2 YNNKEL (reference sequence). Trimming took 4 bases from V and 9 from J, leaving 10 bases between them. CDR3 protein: CASSRQGGEQFF. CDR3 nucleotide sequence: TGTGCCAGCAGCCGCCAGGGTGGTGAGCAGTTCTTC.

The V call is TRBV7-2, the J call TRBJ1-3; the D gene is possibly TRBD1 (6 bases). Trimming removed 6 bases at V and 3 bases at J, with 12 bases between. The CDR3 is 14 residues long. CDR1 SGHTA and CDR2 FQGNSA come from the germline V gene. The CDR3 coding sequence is TGTGCCAGCAGTCGAAGACAGGATGGAAACACCATATATTTT. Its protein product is CASSRRQDGNTIYF.

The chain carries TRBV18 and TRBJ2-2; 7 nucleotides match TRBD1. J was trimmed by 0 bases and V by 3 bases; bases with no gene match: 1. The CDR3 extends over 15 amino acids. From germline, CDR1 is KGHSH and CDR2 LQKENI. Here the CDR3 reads CASSPDRANTGELFF. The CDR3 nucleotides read TGTGCCAGCTCACCCGACAGGGCGAACACCGGGGAGCTGTTTTTT.

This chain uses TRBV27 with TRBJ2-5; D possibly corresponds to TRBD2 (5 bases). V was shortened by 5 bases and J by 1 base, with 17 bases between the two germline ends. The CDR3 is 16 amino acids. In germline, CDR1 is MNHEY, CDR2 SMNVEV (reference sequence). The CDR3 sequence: CASSRGLAKSQETQYF. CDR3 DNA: TGTGCCAGCAGTAGAGGTCTAGCCAAGAGCCAAGAGACCCAGTACTTC.

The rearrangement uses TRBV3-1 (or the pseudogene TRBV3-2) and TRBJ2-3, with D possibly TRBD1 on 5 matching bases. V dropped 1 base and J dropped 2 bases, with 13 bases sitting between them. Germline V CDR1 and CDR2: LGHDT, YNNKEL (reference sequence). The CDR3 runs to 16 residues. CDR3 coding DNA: TGTGCCAGCAGCCAAGGGCTGGGGCGTTCCACAGATACGCAGTATTTT. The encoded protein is CASSQGLGRSTDTQYF.

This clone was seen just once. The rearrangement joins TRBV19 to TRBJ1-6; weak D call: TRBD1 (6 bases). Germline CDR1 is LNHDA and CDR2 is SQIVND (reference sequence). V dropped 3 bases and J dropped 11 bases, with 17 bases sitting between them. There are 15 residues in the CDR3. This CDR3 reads CASSITGRRMTPLHF. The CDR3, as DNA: TGTGCCAGTAGTATCACAGGGCGGCGGATGACACCCCTCCACTTT.

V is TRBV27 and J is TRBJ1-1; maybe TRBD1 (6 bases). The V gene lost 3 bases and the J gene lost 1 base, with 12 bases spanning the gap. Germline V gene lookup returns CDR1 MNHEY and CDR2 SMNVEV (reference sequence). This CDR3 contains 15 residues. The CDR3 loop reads CASSFPGQTNTEAFF. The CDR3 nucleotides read TGTGCCAGCAGTTTCCCCGGACAGACGAACACTGAAGCTTTCTTT.

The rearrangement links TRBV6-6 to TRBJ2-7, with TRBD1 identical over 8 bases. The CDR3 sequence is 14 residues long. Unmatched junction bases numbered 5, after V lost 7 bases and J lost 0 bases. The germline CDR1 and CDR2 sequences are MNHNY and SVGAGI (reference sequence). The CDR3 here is CASTDRGFSYEQYF. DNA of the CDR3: TGTGCCAGCACTGACAGGGGTTTCTCCTACGAGCAGTACTTC.

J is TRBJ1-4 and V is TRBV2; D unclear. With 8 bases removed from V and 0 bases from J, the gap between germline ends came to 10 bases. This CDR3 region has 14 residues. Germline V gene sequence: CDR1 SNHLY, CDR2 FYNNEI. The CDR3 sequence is CASLRGTTNEKLFF. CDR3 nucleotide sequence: TGTGCCAGCCTCCGAGGGACAACTAATGAAAAACTGTTTTTT. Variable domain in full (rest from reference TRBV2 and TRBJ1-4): EPEVTQTPSHQVTQMGQEVILRCVPISNHLYFYWYRQILGQKVEFLVSFYNNEISEKSEIFDDQFSVERPDGSNFTLKIRSTKLEDSAMYFCASLRGTTNEKLFFGSGTQLSVL.

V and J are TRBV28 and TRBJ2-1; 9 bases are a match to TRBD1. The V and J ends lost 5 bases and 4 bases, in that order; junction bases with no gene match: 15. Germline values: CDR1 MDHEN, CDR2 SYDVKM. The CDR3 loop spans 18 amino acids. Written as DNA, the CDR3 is TGTGCCAGCAGTCCAATACGGAAAAAACAGGGGGCGTACAATGAGCAGTTCTTC. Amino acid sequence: CASSPIRKKQGAYNEQFF. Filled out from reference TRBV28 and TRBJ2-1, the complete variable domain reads DVKVTQSSRYLVKRTGEKVFLECVQDMDHENMFWYRQDPGLGLRLIYFSYDVKMKEKGDIPEGYSVSREKKERFSLILESASTNQTSMYLCASSPIRKKQGAYNEQFFGPGTRLTVL.

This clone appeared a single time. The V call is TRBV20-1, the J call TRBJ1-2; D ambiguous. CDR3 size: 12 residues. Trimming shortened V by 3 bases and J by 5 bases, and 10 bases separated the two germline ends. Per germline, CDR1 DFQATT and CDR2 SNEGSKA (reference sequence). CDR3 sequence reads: CSASRWSYGYTF. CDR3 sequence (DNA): TGCAGTGCTAGTCGGTGGAGTTATGGCTACACCTTC.